The rows below give T cell receptor beta chains drawn from one sample of a study of early T cells in non-severe SARS-CoV-2 infection. TCRdb re-called the 5' RACE reads with MiXCR, one entry per CDR3 protein. The table has tens of thousands of distinct CDR3 sequences, around 12% seen once; the top ten hold less than 3.5%. Sequenced here: whole blood, sampled at baseline. These receptors all come from an adult who was a healthcare worker with PCR-confirmed SARS-CoV-2 infection or an uninfected control (not recorded which). CDR3s include the opening cysteine and the closing phenylalanine or tryptophan. D genes are given only for firm matches. Size is omitted from some rows. Given values are once, few, many or a class for expanded clones.

TRBV6-2/TRBV6-3	-	TRBJ1-2	few	CASSYPTAVNYGYTF	TGTGCCAGCAGTTACCCGACCGCTGTCAACTATGGCTACACCTTC
TRBV20-1	-	TRBJ2-1	few	CSARGQEIMNEQFF	TGCAGTGCTAGAGGGCAGGAAATCATGAATGAGCAGTTCTTC
TRBV29-1	-	TRBJ2-5	-	CSVGRDPRETQYF	TGCAGCGTTGGACGGGACCCGAGGGAGACCCAGTACTTC
TRBV7-9	-	TRBJ2-3	-	CASTQAMDTQYF	TGTGCCAGCACCCAGGCGATGGATACGCAGTATTTT
TRBV18	TRBD1	TRBJ2-1	many	CASSQGQGARNEQFF	TGTGCCAGCTCACAGGGACAGGGGGCGAGGAATGAGCAGTTCTTC
TRBV11-2	-	TRBJ1-1	-	CASSLGRTLNTEAFF	TGTGCCAGCAGCTTAGGGAGGACTCTAAACACTGAAGCTTTCTTT
TRBV20-1	-	TRBJ1-1	few	CSARVWGQNTEAFF	TGCAGTGCTAGAGTTTGGGGACAGAACACTGAAGCTTTCTTT
TRBV18	TRBD2	TRBJ2-1	-	CASLPGGASYNEQFF	TGTGCCAGCTTGCCCGGGGGGGCGTCCTACAATGAGCAGTTCTTC
TRBV6-6	-	TRBJ2-3	few	CASSPRSHTQYF	TGTGCCAGCAGCCCAAGGTCCCATACGCAGTATTTT
TRBV7-9	TRBD2	TRBJ2-7	-	CASSYGLPGLVNQGYF	TGTGCCAGCAGCTATGGGCTTCCGGGACTAGTCAATCAGGGGTACTTC
TRBV5-1	-	TRBJ1-1	many	CASSFGTMNTEAFF	TGCGCCAGCAGCTTCGGCACCATGAACACTGAAGCTTTCTTT
TRBV14	-	TRBJ2-2	few	CASSQGGGLAGELFF	TGTGCCAGCAGCCAAGGAGGGGGGCTTGCCGGGGAGCTGTTTTTT
TRBV9	-	TRBJ1-2	many	CASSVGPANYGYTF	TGTGCCAGCAGCGTAGGCCCAGCTAACTATGGCTACACCTTC
TRBV19	-	TRBJ1-2	-	CASSFMDYGYTF	TGTGCCAGTAGTTTCATGGACTATGGCTACACCTTC
TRBV6-1	-	TRBJ1-1	-	CASIQGSMNTEAFF	TGTGCCAGCATCCAGGGTTCCATGAACACTGAAGCTTTCTTT
TRBV6-5	-	TRBJ2-2	many	CAGRAANTGELFF	TGTGCCGGGCGGGCAGCGAACACCGGGGAGCTGTTTTTT
TRBV2	TRBD1	TRBJ1-1	-	CASSTGAMNTEAFF	TGTGCCAGCAGCACAGGGGCTATGAACACTGAAGCTTTCTTT
TRBV7-9	-	TRBJ2-1	few	CASSLSGASSYNEQFF	TGTGCCAGCAGCTTATCGGGGGCGTCCTCCTACAATGAGCAGTTCTTC
TRBV28	-	TRBJ1-5	few	CASSSRQQPQHF	TGTGCCAGCAGTTCCAGACAGCAGCCCCAGCATTTT
TRBV7-2	-	TRBJ1-1	-	CASSLGPTNSEAFF	TGTGCCAGCAGCTTAGGGCCGACGAACTCTGAAGCTTTCTTT
TRBV29-1	TRBD1	TRBJ1-1	-	CSVSYRGPGNTEAFF	TGCAGCGTTTCTTACAGGGGCCCGGGAAACACTGAAGCTTTCTTT
TRBV7-8	-	TRBJ1-6	few	CASSPQSSYNSPLHF	TGTGCCAGCAGCCCGCAGAGCTCCTATAATTCACCCCTCCACTTT
TRBV29-1	TRBD1	TRBJ2-5	-	CSALLDRRQETQYF	TGCAGCGCTTTATTGGACAGGCGCCAAGAGACCCAGTACTTC
TRBV5-4	-	TRBJ1-1	few	CASSARLESTEAFF	TGTGCCAGCAGCGCCCGATTGGAAAGCACTGAAGCTTTCTTT
TRBV10-1	-	TRBJ2-2	few	CASSAGSNTGELFF	TGCGCCAGCAGCGCCGGCTCGAACACCGGGGAGCTGTTTTTT
TRBV4-1	TRBD2	TRBJ2-3	many	CASSLGRGNLKDTQYF	TGCGCCAGCAGCCTGGGGCGGGGGAATTTGAAGGATACGCAGTATTTT
TRBV5-1	-	TRBJ2-6	many	CASTTGLGSGANVLTF	TGCGCCAGCACCACAGGGCTCGGCTCTGGGGCCAACGTCCTGACTTTC
TRBV28	-	TRBJ1-5	-	CASSWGGNQPQHF	TGTGCCAGCAGTTGGGGGGGCAATCAGCCCCAGCATTTT
TRBV11-2	TRBD2	TRBJ2-3	few	CASSFRLAGETDTQYF	TGTGCCAGCAGCTTCAGACTAGCGGGGGAGACAGATACGCAGTATTTT
TRBV7-2	TRBD2	TRBJ2-3	-	CASSQTSGGLSLGADTQYF	TGTGCCAGCAGCCAAACTAGCGGGGGGCTTTCCCTTGGCGCAGATACGCAGTATTTT
TRBV12-3/TRBV12-4	-	TRBJ2-3	few	CASRGGPGDTQYF	TGTGCCAGCCGCGGGGGCCCGGGAGATACGCAGTATTTT
TRBV19	-	TRBJ2-3	-	CASRTPGAHTQYF	TGTGCCAGTCGGACCCCAGGGGCCCATACGCAGTATTTT
TRBV11-2	TRBD1	TRBJ1-5	few	CASSLGTGFFQPQHF	TGTGCCAGCAGCTTAGGGACAGGGTTTTTTCAGCCCCAGCATTTT
TRBV10-1	TRBD1	TRBJ2-7	few	CASSAAGGYEQYF	TGCGCCAGCAGTGCGGCAGGGGGCTACGAGCAGTACTTC
TRBV28	-	TRBJ2-1	many	CASSSPNPPYEQFF	TGTGCCAGCAGTTCCCCCAACCCCCCATATGAGCAGTTCTTC
TRBV6-6	-	TRBJ2-2	many	CASTPGRGREDTGELFF	TGTGCCAGCACCCCGGGGAGGGGGCGTGAAGACACCGGGGAGCTGTTTTTT
TRBV5-4	-	TRBJ2-6	-	CASSLGLPGANVLTF	TGTGCCAGCAGCTTGGGGCTCCCCGGGGCCAACGTCCTGACTTTC
TRBV7-3	-	TRBJ1-2	many	CASSLEGYDGYTF	TGTGCCAGCAGCTTAGAGGGTTACGATGGCTACACCTTC
TRBV9	TRBD1	TRBJ2-7	few	CASSAGTGGLYEQYF	TGTGCCAGCAGCGCTGGGACAGGGGGTTTGTACGAGCAGTACTTC
TRBV28	-	TRBJ1-2	few	CASSFEPVWGRSGYTF	TGTGCCAGCAGTTTCGAGCCAGTCTGGGGGAGGAGTGGCTACACCTTC
TRBV19	TRBD1	TRBJ1-3	-	CASSTGDSGNTIYF	TGTGCCAGTAGTACCGGGGACAGTGGAAACACCATATATTTT
TRBV7-6	TRBD1	TRBJ2-7	-	CASSSGQGTSSYEQYF	TGTGCCAGCAGCTCCGGACAGGGGACGAGCTCCTACGAGCAGTACTTC
TRBV12-3/TRBV12-4	-	TRBJ1-2	few	CASSSIGGGFYGYTF	TGTGCCAGCAGTTCCATCGGAGGAGGATTCTATGGCTACACCTTC
TRBV18	-	TRBJ1-5	-	CASSRGTGNQPQHF	TGTGCCAGCTCACGGGGGACGGGTAATCAGCCCCAGCATTTT
TRBV5-1	TRBD2	TRBJ2-1	few	CASSFRAGGPNEQFF	TGCGCCAGCAGCTTCAGAGCGGGGGGTCCCAATGAGCAGTTCTTC
TRBV7-2	-	TRBJ2-1	-	CAWGVYNEQFF	TGTGCCTGGGGGGTCTACAATGAGCAGTTCTTC
TRBV5-1	TRBD1	TRBJ2-1	few	CASSAGQGWNEQFF	TGCGCCAGCAGCGCGGGACAGGGGTGGAATGAGCAGTTCTTC
TRBV10-3	-	TRBJ1-5	few	CAISAAATRDNQPQHF	TGTGCCATCAGTGCGGCAGCGACCCGGGATAATCAGCCCCAGCATTTT
TRBV28	-	TRBJ1-1	-	CASSLAPLHEEAFF	TGTGCCAGCAGTTTAGCCCCCCTCCATGAAGAAGCTTTCTTT
TRBV6-6	-	TRBJ1-2	-	CASSPRGRTIYGYTF	TGTGCCAGCAGCCCCCGCGGACGGACGATCTATGGCTACACCTTC
TRBV20-1	TRBD2	TRBJ2-3	-	CSAHALAGHVTADTQYF	TGCAGTGCTCACGCGTTAGCGGGGCACGTAACGGCAGATACGCAGTATTTT
TRBV6-6	-	TRBJ2-2	many	CASSYPTGTGELFF	TGTGCCAGCAGTTACCCCACAGGGACCGGGGAGCTGTTTTTT
TRBV20-1	TRBD1	TRBJ1-4	many	CSAQDRQNEKLFF	TGCAGTGCTCAGGACAGGCAGAATGAAAAACTGTTTTTT
TRBV20-1	-	TRBJ1-1	-	CSWGDTEAFF	TGCAGCTGGGGGGACACTGAAGCTTTCTTT
TRBV7-9	TRBD2	TRBJ2-1	few	CASSLSGGLDEQFF	TGTGCCAGCAGCTTAAGCGGGGGGTTAGATGAGCAGTTCTTC
TRBV2	TRBD1	TRBJ2-5	few	CASSGGGITQETQYF	TGTGCCAGCAGTGGAGGGGGCATAACGCAAGAGACCCAGTACTTC
TRBV2	TRBD1	TRBJ1-2	few	CASSEIGGTGYLRDGYTF	TGTGCCAGCAGTGAAATTGGTGGGACAGGATACCTTAGGGATGGTTACACCTTC